Below, 12 T cell receptor beta chains from the same sample are listed, as sequenced in a study of blood T cell repertoires in COVID-19. Sequencing was performed with immunoSEQ multiplex PCR; in TCRdb, only in-frame clones are kept and a portion is missing. The sample shows 200,000 to 250,000 clones, less than 90% of them seen only once. Sequenced material: peripheral blood. Receptors originate from a woman over 75 with COVID-19, enrolled during active disease.

In this sample, this clone turned up a few times. The chain links TRBV6-4 to TRBJ1-2, with TRBD1 as a possible D gene (5 bases). Germline loops: CDR1 MRHNA, CDR2 SNTAGT. With 7 bases removed from V and 0 bases from J, the gap between germline ends came to 12 bases. The CDR3 consists of 14 residues. CDR3 DNA: TGTGCCAGCACTGCGAGACAGACTAACTATGGCTACACCTTC. Translated: CASTARQTNYGYTF.

The chain carries TRBV7-9 and TRBJ1-2; 9 bases align to TRBD1. With 4 bases clipped from V and 6 bases from J, the junction kept 9 bases outside the gene matches. Germline V gene sequence: CDR1 SEHNR, CDR2 FQNEAQ (reference sequence). This CDR3 has 15 residues. The CDR3 region has the DNA TGTGCCAGCAGCTCTCAAAGTGGACAGGGGAATGGCTACACCTTC. This sequence encodes CASSSQSGQGNGYTF.

A few counts support this clone. The genes are TRBV2 and TRBJ1-5; D might be TRBD1 (6 bases). Trimming took 4 bases from V and 2 from J, leaving 12 bases between them. Per germline, CDR1 SNHLY and CDR2 FYNNEI. The CDR3 length is 15 residues. CDR3 in amino acids: CASSADRWGNQPQHF. CDR3 sequence (DNA): TGTGCCAGCAGTGCCGACAGGTGGGGCAATCAGCCCCAGCATTTT.

This clone was picked up one time. This chain connects TRBV6-4 to TRBJ2-7; possible D gene TRBD1, 6 bases. The CDR3 contains 12 residues. CDR1 is MRHNA and CDR2 is SNTAGT in the germline V gene. The ends were cut back, 11 bases at V and 3 bases at J, with 14 bases in the middle. Here the CDR3 reads CAPVTGFYEQYV. CDR3 DNA sequence: TGTGCCCCAGTTACAGGGTTCTACGAGCAGTACGTC.

V and J are TRBV6-1 and TRBJ1-4, with TRBD1 identical over 12 bases. V gave up 4 bases and J gave up 7 bases; unmatched junction bases: 7. In germline, CDR1 is MNHNS, CDR2 SASEGT. CDR3 length equals 16 residues. CDR3 region: CASSGVGTGGGEKLFF. The CDR3 nucleotides read TGTGCCAGCAGTGGAGTCGGGACAGGGGGCGGTGAAAAACTGTTTTTT.

The J gene is TRBJ1-4, the V gene TRBV7-9; 9 nucleotides align to TRBD1. Germline V gives CDR1 SEHNR, CDR2 FQNEAQ (reference sequence). V was pared by 5 bases and J by 5 bases, with 9 bases of the junction left unmatched. CDR3 length equals 16 residues. The CDR3 loop is CASSPGGQGRNEKLFF. CDR3 bases: TGTGCCAGCAGCCCCGGCGGACAGGGGCGGAATGAAAAACTGTTTTTT.

The V call is TRBV11-2, the J call TRBJ2-3; 11 nucleotides align to TRBD2. V was clipped by 4 bases and J by 5 bases; unmatched bases: 8. This CDR3 has 16 residues. CDR1 is SGHAT, CDR2 FQNNGV, per germline. CDR3 protein: CASSSPGTSGKDTQYF. DNA for the CDR3: TGTGCCAGCAGCTCCCCCGGGACTAGCGGAAAAGATACGCAGTATTTT.

The CDR3 DNA follows: TGTGCCAGCAGTCATGTCCTAGAAGGCGGTTCACCCCTCCACTTT. Translation gives CASSHVLEGGSPLHF. The rearrangement joins TRBV6-2 or TRBV6-3 to TRBJ1-6, with unresolved D. This CDR3 has 15 residues. The V gene lost 5 bases and the J gene lost 9 bases, with 17 bases spanning the gap. Germline CDR1 MNHEY, CDR2 SVGEGT.

This clone was picked up a small number of times. The chain combines TRBV7-3 with TRBJ2-7; D is perhaps TRBD1 (5 bases). The CDR3 is made up of 13 amino acids. Trimming took 5 bases from V and 4 from J, leaving 12 bases between them. Germline V CDR1 and CDR2: SGHTA, FQGTGA. Here the CDR3 reads CASSPRKGYEQYF. CDR3 DNA: TGTGCCAGCAGCCCTAGGAAGGGGTACGAGCAGTACTTC. Looking up the rest from reference TRBV7-3 and TRBJ2-7 gives the full variable domain: GAGVSQTPSNKVTEKGKYVELRCDPISGHTALYWYRQSLGQGPEFLIYFQGTGAADDSGLPNDRFFAVRPEGSVSTLKIQRTERGDSAVYLCASSPRKGYEQYFGPGTRLTVT.

The V call is TRBV6-5, the J call TRBJ2-1, with D possibly being TRBD2 (6 bases). With 3 bases removed from V and 9 bases from J, the gap between germline ends came to 9 bases. Germline V gene lookup returns CDR1 MNHEY and CDR2 SVGAGI. This CDR3 is built from 12 residues. The CDR3 region is CASSYRRGEQFF. In DNA form, the CDR3 reads TGTGCCAGCAGTTATCGGCGGGGTGAGCAGTTCTTC.

CDR3 in amino acids: CASSYDQPQHF. CDR3 in DNA: TGTGCCAGCTCCTATGATCAGCCCCAGCATTTT. The chain employs TRBV6-5 and TRBJ1-5, with unresolved D. V lost 8 bases, J lost 5 bases, and 7 bases lay in between. This CDR3 comprises 11 residues. The V gene's germline CDR1 is MNHEY and CDR2 SVGAGI.

V and J are TRBV6-1 and TRBJ2-2; D remains ambiguous. The CDR3 has 12 residues. Per germline, CDR1 MNHNS and CDR2 SASEGT. Trimming took 3 bases from V and 5 from J, leaving 4 bases between them. CDR3 amino acids: CASSERTGELFF. CDR3 nucleotides: TGTGCCAGCAGTGAGAGGACCGGGGAGCTGTTTTTT.